This TCR beta chain is from a study of technical replicates of blood from a handful of donors. This clone has just one count. Sequencing used immunoSEQ multiplex PCR; TCRdb keeps in-frame clones, though not all of them. The sample has about 81,000 clones; about 96% are singletons. CDR1 SEHNR and CDR2 FQNEAQ come from the germline V gene (reference sequence). This CDR3 spans 14 amino acids. V was clipped by 2 bases and J by 4 bases; unmatched bases: 3. Sample: T cells isolated from PBMCs. V usage is TRBV7-9 and J usage is TRBJ2-5; 8 bases fit TRBD1. This TCR came from a human donor in good health. CDR3 protein: CASSLQGARETQYF. As DNA, the CDR3 is TGTGCCAGCAGCTTACAGGGGGCAAGAGAGACCCAGTACTTC.